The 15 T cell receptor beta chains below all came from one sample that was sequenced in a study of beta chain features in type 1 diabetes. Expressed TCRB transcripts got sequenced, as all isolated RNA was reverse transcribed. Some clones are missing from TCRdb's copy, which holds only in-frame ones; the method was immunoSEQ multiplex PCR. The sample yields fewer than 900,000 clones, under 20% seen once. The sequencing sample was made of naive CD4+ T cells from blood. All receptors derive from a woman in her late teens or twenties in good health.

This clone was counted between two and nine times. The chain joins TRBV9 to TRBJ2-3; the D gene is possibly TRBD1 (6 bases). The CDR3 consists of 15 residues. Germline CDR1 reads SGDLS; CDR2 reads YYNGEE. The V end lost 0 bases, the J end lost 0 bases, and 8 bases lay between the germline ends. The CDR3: CASSVEGTSTDTQYF. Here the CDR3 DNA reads TGTGCCAGCAGCGTAGAGGGGACAAGCACAGATACGCAGTATTTT. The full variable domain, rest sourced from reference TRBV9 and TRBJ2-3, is DSGVTQTPKHLITATGQRVTLRCSPRSGDLSVYWYQQSLDQGLQFLIQYYNGEERAKGNILERFSAQQFPDLHSELNLSSLELGDSALYFCASSVEGTSTDTQYFGPGTRLTVL.

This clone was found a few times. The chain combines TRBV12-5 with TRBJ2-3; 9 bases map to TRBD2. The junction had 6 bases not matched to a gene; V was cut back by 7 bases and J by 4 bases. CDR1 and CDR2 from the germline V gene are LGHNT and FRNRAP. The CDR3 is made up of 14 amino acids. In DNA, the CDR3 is TGTGCTAGTGCCAATAGCGGGAGCCCAGATACGCAGTATTTT. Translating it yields CASANSGSPDTQYF.

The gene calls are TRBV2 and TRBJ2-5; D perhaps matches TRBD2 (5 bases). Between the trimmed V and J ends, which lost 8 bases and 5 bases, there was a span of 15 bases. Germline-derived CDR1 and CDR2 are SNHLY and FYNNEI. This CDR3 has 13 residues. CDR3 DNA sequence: TGTGCCAGCGCCGGGGAGCTCCGGGAGACCCAGTACTTC. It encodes CASAGELRETQYF.

DNA of the CDR3: TGTGCCAGCAGCGTACTTAGTTCCCCCGGGGCCAACGTCCTGACTTTC. Protein product: CASSVLSSPGANVLTF. This rearrangement joins TRBV5-6 to TRBJ2-6; D is undetermined. Trimming cost V 4 bases and J 4 bases, with 15 bases left between them. The CDR3 loop spans 16 amino acids. The V gene's germline CDR1 is SGHDT and CDR2 YYEEEE.

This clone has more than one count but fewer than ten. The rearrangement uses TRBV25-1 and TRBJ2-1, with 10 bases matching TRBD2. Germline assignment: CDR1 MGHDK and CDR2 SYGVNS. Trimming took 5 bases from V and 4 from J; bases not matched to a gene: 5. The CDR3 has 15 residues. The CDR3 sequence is CASSQTSGVYNEQFF. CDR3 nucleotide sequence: TGTGCCAGCAGTCAAACTAGCGGGGTTTACAATGAGCAGTTCTTC.

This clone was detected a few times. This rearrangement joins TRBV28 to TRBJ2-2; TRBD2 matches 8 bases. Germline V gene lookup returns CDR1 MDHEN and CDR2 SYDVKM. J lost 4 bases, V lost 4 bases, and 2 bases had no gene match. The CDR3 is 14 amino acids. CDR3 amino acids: CASSSRGGTGELFF. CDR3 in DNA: TGTGCCAGCAGTTCCCGGGGGGGCACCGGGGAGCTGTTTTTT.

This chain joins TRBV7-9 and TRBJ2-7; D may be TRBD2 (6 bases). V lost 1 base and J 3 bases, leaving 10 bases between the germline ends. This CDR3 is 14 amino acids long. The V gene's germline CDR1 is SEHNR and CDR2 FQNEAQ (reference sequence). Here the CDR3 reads CASSLEGGNYEQYF. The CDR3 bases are TGTGCCAGCAGCTTAGAGGGCGGGAACTACGAGCAGTACTTC. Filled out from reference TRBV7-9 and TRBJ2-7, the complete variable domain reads DTGVSQNPRHKITKRGQNVTFRCDPISEHNRLYWYRQTLGQGPEFLTYFQNEAQLEKSRLLSDRFSAERPKGSFSTLEIQRTEQGDSAMYLCASSLEGGNYEQYFGPGTRLTVT.

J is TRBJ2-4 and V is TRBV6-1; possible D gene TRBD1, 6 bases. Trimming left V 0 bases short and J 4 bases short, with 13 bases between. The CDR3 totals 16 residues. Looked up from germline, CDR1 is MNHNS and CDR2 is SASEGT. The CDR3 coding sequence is TGTGCCAGCAGTGAAGCAAGGGGGATTGGGAAAAACATTCAGTACTTC. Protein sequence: CASSEARGIGKNIQYF.

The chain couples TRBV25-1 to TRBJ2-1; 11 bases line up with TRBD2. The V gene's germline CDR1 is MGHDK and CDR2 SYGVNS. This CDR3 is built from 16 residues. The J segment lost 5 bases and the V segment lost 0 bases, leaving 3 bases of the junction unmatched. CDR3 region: CASSEYRLAGNNEQFF. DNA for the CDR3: TGTGCCAGCAGTGAATACAGACTAGCGGGAAACAATGAGCAGTTCTTC. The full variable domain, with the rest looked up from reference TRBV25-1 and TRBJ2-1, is EADIYQTPRYLVIGTGKKITLECSQTMGHDKMYWYQQDPGMELHLIHYSYGVNSTEKGDLSSESTVSRIRTEHFPLTLESARPSHTSQYLCASSEYRLAGNNEQFFGPGTRLTVL.

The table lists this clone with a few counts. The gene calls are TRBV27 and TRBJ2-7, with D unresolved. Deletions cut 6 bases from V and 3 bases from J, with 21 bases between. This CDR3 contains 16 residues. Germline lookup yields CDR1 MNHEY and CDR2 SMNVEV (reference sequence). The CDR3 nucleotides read TGTGCCAGCAGAAGCATAAACAAGATACCGCGCTACGAGCAGTACTTC. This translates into CASRSINKIPRYEQYF.

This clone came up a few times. The DNA for the CDR3 is TGTGCCAGCGAATCCACCCGAGGGGGCGGGCAGCCCCAGCATTTT. This sequence encodes CASESTRGGGQPQHF. This chain uses TRBV4-2 with TRBJ1-5, with 7 bases aligning to TRBD1. This CDR3 has 15 residues. Germline V lookup: CDR1 LGHNA, CDR2 YNFKEQ. J gave up 7 bases and V 8 bases, and 14 bases lay outside the gene matches.

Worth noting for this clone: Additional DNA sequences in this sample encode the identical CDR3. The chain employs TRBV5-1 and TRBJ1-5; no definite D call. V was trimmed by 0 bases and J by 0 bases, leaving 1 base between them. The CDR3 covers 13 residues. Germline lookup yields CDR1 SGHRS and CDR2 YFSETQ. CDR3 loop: CASSLGSNQPQHF. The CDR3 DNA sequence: TGCGCCAGCAGCTTGGGTAGCAATCAGCCCCAGCATTTT. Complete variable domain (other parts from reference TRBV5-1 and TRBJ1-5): KAGVTQTPRYLIKTRGQQVTLSCSPISGHRSVSWYQQTPGQGLQFLFEYFSETQRNKGNFPGRFSGRQFSNSRSEMNVSTLELGDSALYLCASSLGSNQPQHFGDGTRLSIL.

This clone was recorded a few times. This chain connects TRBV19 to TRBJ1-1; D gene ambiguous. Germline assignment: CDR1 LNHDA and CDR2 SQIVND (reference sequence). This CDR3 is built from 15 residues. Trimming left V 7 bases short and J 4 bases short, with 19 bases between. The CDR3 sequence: CASTFESYIVTEAFF. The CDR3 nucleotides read TGTGCCAGTACGTTCGAGTCTTACATTGTCACTGAAGCTTTCTTT.

Written as DNA, the CDR3 is TGTGCCAGCAGCGCGGCAGCAGGGAGCTACAATGAGCAGTTCTTC. Amino acids: CASSAAAGSYNEQFF. The chain joins TRBV9 to TRBJ2-1, with D tentatively TRBD1 or TRBD2 (5 bases each). Germline values: CDR1 SGDLS, CDR2 YYNGEE. CDR3 length: 15 amino acids. V lost 3 bases and J lost 3, with 13 bases in between.

CDR3 nucleotides: TGTGCCAGCAGCTTCGCCGGGGTGGGGGAGACCCAGTACTTC. Its translation is CASSFAGVGETQYF. This rearrangement joins TRBV27 to TRBJ2-5; a weak D match, TRBD2 (5 bases). This CDR3 comprises 14 residues. Trimming shortened V by 6 bases and J by 5 bases, and 16 bases separated the two germline ends. Germline V gene lookup returns CDR1 MNHEY and CDR2 SMNVEV (reference sequence).